The clone carrying this T cell receptor (beta chain) was detected ten times or more. The data are from a study of T cells after yellow fever vaccination. The V gene end was trimmed by 4 bases and the J gene end by 1 base; junction bases not matched to a gene: 6. Germline V gene data show CDR1 as SNHLY and CDR2 as FYNNEI. The CDR3 has 15 residues. Overall study results and limits: A weaker but faster secondary response was observed, peaking on day 5 versus 15. Clones that expanded after primary vaccination mostly reappeared after the booster (96% CD4, roughly 90% CD8). The CD4 compartment and the CD8 compartment contained a small share of clonotypes in common.

A 5'RACE template-switching step, the method used to make TCR cDNA, added a universal primer site and UMIs. TCRdb ran MiXCR on the 5' RACE reads and lists one entry per CDR3 protein. This sample has approximately 26,000 distinct CDR3 sequences; roughly 4.5% occur once, and the top ten carry 35% to 45%. The starting material was PBMCs, either bulk or a sorted T-cell subset (CD4+, CD8+, memory, or dextramer-sorted; not recorded which), obtained on the day of the yellow fever booster vaccination. This clonotype was sampled from a man between 18 and 35 years old who received the YFV17D yellow fever vaccine. This chain uses TRBV2 with TRBJ2-5; 7 positions match TRBD2. The CDR3 coding sequence is TGTGCCAGCAGTGGAATCGCGGGGGTCCAAGAGACCCAGTACTTC. Translating it yields CASSGIAGVQETQYF.